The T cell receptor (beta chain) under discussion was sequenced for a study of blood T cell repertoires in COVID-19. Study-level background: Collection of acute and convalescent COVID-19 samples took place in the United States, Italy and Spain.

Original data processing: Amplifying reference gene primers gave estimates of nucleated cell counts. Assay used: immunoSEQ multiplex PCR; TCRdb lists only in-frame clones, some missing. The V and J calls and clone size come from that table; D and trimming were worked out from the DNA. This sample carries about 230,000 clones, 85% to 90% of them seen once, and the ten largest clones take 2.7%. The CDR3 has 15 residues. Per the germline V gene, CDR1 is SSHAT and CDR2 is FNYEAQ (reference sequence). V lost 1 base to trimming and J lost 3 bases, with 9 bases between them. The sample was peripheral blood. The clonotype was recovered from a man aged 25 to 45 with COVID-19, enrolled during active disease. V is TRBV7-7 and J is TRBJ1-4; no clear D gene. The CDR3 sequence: CASSLGGSPNEKLFF. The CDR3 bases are TGTGCCAGCAGCTTAGGCGGCAGCCCTAATGAAAAACTGTTTTTT.